Below, one TCR beta chain is given with its context. This clone was found a few times. This clone's antigen is unknown. No base quality values were provided; no much bigger clone lies one nucleotide off. This sample stems from a study of cytomegalovirus exposure and HLA in healthy donors listed by TCRdb under 2017. Background for the entire study: According to an earlier analysis of 587 of the donors, 150 million to 200 million T cells yielded 90 million to 140 million unique TCR beta sequences and about 300 Gb of sequence data. An early release that covered some 630 HLA-typed donors contained about 290 gigabases of sequencing data and around 85 million unique TCR sequences. The genetic ancestry cluster associated with self-reported Caucasian donors included over 80% of the roughly 400 genotyped donors. HLA typing included class I and class II loci at four-digit resolution. To decide whether each TCR beta V gene segment behaved as functional or pseudogenic, an earlier analysis of approximately 590 of the donors relied on high-throughput TCR beta sequencing. High-throughput TCR immunosequencing, statistical association of individual TCRs with disease status, and machine learning were combined to predict cytomegalovirus infection status. In the later analysis, no new phenotypic data were used to find candidate immune exposures; instead, reliance was placed on TCR beta sequences and their occurrence across donors. All discovery cohort repertoires had been generated using a single sequencing platform. Alongside the repertoire data, information on donor age, sex, ethnicity and CMV serostatus was compiled. To study patterns of TCR occurrence, a later analysis re-analyzed previously published TCR beta repertoires from several hundred donors and added high-resolution HLA genotyping. The number of donors typed differed by locus, with 629-630 for A, B, C, DRB1 and DQB1, 522 for DQA1, 600 to 610 for DPA1, and some 450 for DPB1. Across some 400 genotyped donors of the cohort, an average of approximately 240,000 unique TCR beta nucleotide sequences per donor were sequenced, and 15% to 20% of those sequences were non-productive. A separate validation cohort of roughly 130 different subjects was used in addition to the approximately 670-subject first cohort. The study used immunosequencing to profile the T cell repertoires of 600 to 850 subjects and linked those repertoires to cytomegalovirus serostatus. The study was designed to test whether signatures of past pathogen exposure could be identified by cataloging public T cell receptors. A later genetic analysis took genome-wide SNP genotypes for about 55% of the 666 donors and used that subset as a discovery cohort. Because of strong linkage in the cohort, four to six DR-DQ haplotypes were treated as single units for association and clustering. The paper as a whole reports these results and caveats: The 87-base-pair reads could not distinguish some IMGT-functional V segments, including TRBV6-2 and TRBV6-3, so those segments were excluded. A later analysis associated 15,000 to 20,000 TCR beta sequences with specific HLA alleles at a false discovery rate of 0.05. A further reported finding was that TCR beta sequences accurately predicted the HLA-A and HLA-B alleles for most subjects in the first cohort. Because some donors lacked HLA typing at each locus, the association tests relied only on the typed subset. Linkage disequilibrium might explain the correlated functional status among segregating V segments, but an unknown experimental factor could not be excluded. Strong co-occurrence of HLA alleles, especially DR and DQ, made assigning TCR associations to individual alleles difficult. In a later genetic analysis, fewer N-insertions in productive TCRs were reported among donors in an Asian-associated ancestry cluster than the approximately 630-donor mean. A total of around 150 TCR beta chains were listed by the study as associated with cytomegalovirus. Sequencing depth was assumed to be roughly uniform across donors in the presence/absence analyses, though that assumption may not hold. Most TCR sequences were observed very rarely across donors, whereas some public TCRs were present in many individuals. Broadly in line with IMGT annotations, most TCR beta V segments showed up in productive rearrangements about 90% or about 30% of the time in an earlier analysis of a few hundred of the donors. In a later analysis, the rate of TCR association differed among HLA loci, with DRB1 alleles having the most associated TCRs and HLA-C alleles having the fewest. In a later analysis, HLA-associated TCR beta chains were found to be more clonally expanded and to have lower generation probabilities than equally common non-associated chains. Roughly 15 rarely observed V segments, including chromosome 9 orphons, were excluded from the earlier analysis of just under 600 of the donors because counts were too low. In a later genetic analysis, a missense DCLRE1C variant was associated with V-gene and J-gene trimming of TCR beta chains, and the association was replicated in an independent cohort. According to the authors, the approach could potentially be generalized to other disease states and immunological phenotypes. Several of the top co-occurrence clusters appeared to be linked to parvovirus B19, influenza, CMV and Epstein-Barr virus, according to a later analysis. In a later analysis, most CMV-associated TCR beta chains were found to appear HLA-restricted, with HLA associations seemingly driven largely by CMV exposure. The cohort was sequenced for TCR beta chains only, and without alpha or paired-chain data the features that could be detected were limited. Cytomegalovirus status was reported to be diagnosed by the classifier with high specificity and sensitivity in both the original and validation cohorts. The sequencing pipeline was judged likely to have produced a cluster of highly shared sequence variants as a technical artifact. A few of the identified cytomegalovirus-associated TCR beta chains were confirmed in vitro to be specific for cytomegalovirus antigens. CMV serostatus was the only immune exposure information available for the cohort.

The cohort consisted of 600 to 700 healthy bone marrow donors. All cohort members were sampled while nominally healthy, although unrecorded immune exposures were likely present. The donor tested CMV seronegative and was one of the 352 seronegative cohort members. A peripheral blood sample was collected from each donor, and TCR beta sequencing was performed on peripheral blood mononuclear cells. The Qiagen DNeasy Blood Extraction Kit was used to extract genomic DNA from the blood cell samples. Counted from cysteine to phenylalanine, this CDR3 has 11 amino acids. Only the CDR3 DNA is retained, 33 bases long and in frame from the first base. CDR1 is given as DFQATT and CDR2 as SNEGSKA, both from the germline V gene (reference sequence). Trimming takes 5 bases from V and 1 base from J, and the germline ends sit 6 bases apart. Library prep was done by the immunoSEQ multiplex PCR assay. The multiplex PCR relied on a mix of 60 forward primers for TCR Vbeta segments and 13 reverse primers for TCR Jbeta segments. The CDR3 region of rearranged TCR beta genes was amplified from genomic DNA with a multiplex PCR assay. On the Illumina HiSeq System, the amplified TCR beta libraries were sequenced as 87-base-pair reads. The study's own analysis went as follows. In a later analysis, tens of millions of unique TCR beta chains were counted across the 650 to 700 repertoires, and roughly 10 million of these chains were shared by at least two donors. A nearest-neighbor algorithm error-corrected the raw reads and collapsed the reads into unique sequences, merging closely related sequences to remove PCR and sequencing errors. To assign V, D and J gene segments, CDR3 sequences were aligned to IMGT reference sequences. Each retained sequence needed at least a six-nucleotide match to both a V gene segment and a J gene segment. Rearrangements were called productive when the CDR3 lacked stop codons and stayed in frame with V and J; all others were non-productive. Following IMGT convention, CDR3 was defined as the stretch from the second conserved V-encoded cysteine to the conserved J-encoded phenylalanine. In an earlier analysis of around 570 of the donors, sequences lacking an unambiguous match to a single V gene segment were excluded. In an earlier analysis of 450 to 750 of the donors, a V segment was called functional when productive rearrangements were above 56.7%, and segregating when the standard deviation between donors exceeded 5%. A statistical classification framework was built for diagnosing cytomegalovirus status from the catalog of TCR beta chain sequences. V and J gene assignment, in a later analysis, came from comparing TCR nucleotide sequences with IMGT/GENE-DB human TR gene sequences. In a later analysis, CDR3 sequences and most-parsimonious VDJ recombination scenarios were assigned using the TCRdist pipeline. In a later analysis, each TCR beta chain was defined by its CDR3 amino acid sequence together with its V-gene family, and reads without a unique V-gene family were excluded. In a later analysis, fewer than 650 highly shared, low-generation-probability nucleotide sequences were removed to address suspected cross-contamination and a sequencing artifact. In a later analysis, a clonal expansion index was calculated for each public chain from normalized within-repertoire ranks of inferred template counts. In a later analysis, generation probabilities were computed using a VDJ recombination model fitted to out-of-frame rearrangements, and the results were checked against IGoR. A later analysis scored TCR-TCR, TCR-HLA and TCR-CMV co-occurrence with hypergeometric tests, applying a repertoire-size bias correction to TCR pairs. To estimate false discovery rates, a later analysis permuted the HLA or CMV assignments 20 times. In a later analysis, co-occurring TCRs were grouped using DBSCAN, and TCRdist sequence similarity was added for clustering within HLA-allele-positive subsets. Repertoires with fewer than 30,000 or more than 120,000 public chains were left out of co-occurrence clustering, as were five repertoires with anomalous nucleotide sharing. Held by TCRdb, this immuneACCESS table contains in-frame sequences only and omits some clones. Under half of the omission traces to an unresolved V gene where checked; the cause of the rest is unknown. That table supplies the V and J calls and clone size; D and trimming were determined from the DNA. This sample holds about 86,000 clones; approximately 70% were observed only once. The ten largest account for almost 8.5% of the sample.

The rearranged segments are TRBV20-1 and TRBJ2-7, with the D gene not clear enough to name. Input material: PBMCs. This sequence originates from a man aged 55 to 70 in good health and CMV-seronegative. The CDR3 here reads CSASKSYEQYF. The DNA sequence is as follows: TGCAGTGCTTCTAAATCCTACGAGCAGTACTTC.